These 16 T cell receptor beta chains were sequenced from one sample in a study of control samples from healthy donors and cancer patients. Assay: immunoSEQ multiplex PCR; the TCRdb copy retains only in-frame clones and omits some. Of tens of thousands of clones listed, less than 90% are singletons. The specimen was blood. All receptors come from a woman in her 70s in good health.

The chain links TRBV10-3 to TRBJ1-6; tentative D call: TRBD1 (5 bases). The CDR3 is 15 residues long. Trimming took 3 bases from V and 5 from J, leaving 11 bases between them. Germline CDR1 is ENHRY and CDR2 is SYGVKD. CDR3 sequence reads: CAISDGGSDNSPLHF. CDR3 sequence (DNA): TGTGCCATCAGTGACGGGGGGTCGGATAATTCACCCCTCCACTTT.

The chain uses TRBV5-1 and TRBJ2-1; TRBD2 is a possible D gene (6 bases). The CDR3 is 15 amino acids. The V and J ends lost 4 bases and 0 bases respectively, with 11 bases between them. Per germline, CDR1 SGHRS and CDR2 YFSETQ. The CDR3: CASSGGWTSYNEQFF. The CDR3 bases are TGCGCCAGCAGCGGGGGGTGGACCTCCTACAATGAGCAGTTCTTC.

This sequence joins TRBV2 and TRBJ1-5; 10 bases agree with TRBD1. The CDR3 runs to 19 residues. J was trimmed by 0 bases and V by 5 bases; bases with no gene match: 13. Germline-derived CDR1 and CDR2 are SNHLY and FYNNEI. The CDR3 DNA follows: TGTGCCAGCAGTCGCGCGGGACAGGGGATCGGGTATAGCAATCAGCCCCAGCATTTT. Translation gives CASSRAGQGIGYSNQPQHF.

The chain is built from TRBV7-2 and TRBJ1-6; D not resolved. The CDR3 has 16 residues. Trimming pared 0 bases from V and 6 bases from J, leaving 12 bases between. Germline values: CDR1 SGHTA, CDR2 FQGNSA. The CDR3 here is CASSLAEGRGNSPLHF. The CDR3 DNA reads TGTGCCAGCAGCTTAGCGGAGGGTCGCGGTAATTCACCCCTCCACTTT.

The chain carries TRBV18 and TRBJ2-7, with 11 nucleotides matching TRBD1. The V gene end was trimmed by 8 bases and the J gene end by 5 bases; junction bases not matched to a gene: 8. The germline V gene encodes CDR1 KGHSH and CDR2 LQKENI. CDR3 length: 14 amino acids. The CDR3 bases are TGTGCCAGCAAACCGGGACAGGGGGGGAACGAGCAGTACTTC. It specifies CASKPGQGGNEQYF.

This chain's CDR3 is CAWASQGPSTQYF. The CDR3 DNA follows: TGTGCCTGGGCTTCACAGGGGCCCTCTACGCAGTATTTT. The chain links TRBV30 to TRBJ2-3; 7 bases fit TRBD1. The CDR3 sequence is 13 residues long. Germline trimming cut 5 bases from V and 8 bases from J; bases unmatched to any gene: 10. Germline values: CDR1 GTSNPN, CDR2 SVGIG (reference sequence).

The rearrangement joins TRBV5-5 to TRBJ1-5; D unclear. There are 14 residues in the CDR3. CDR1 SGHKS and CDR2 YYEKEE come from the germline V gene (reference sequence). V lost 2 bases and J lost 4, with 10 bases in between. CDR3 DNA: TGTGCCAGCAGCTTAGCAGGAGGTAATCAGCCCCAGCATTTT. Translated, it gives CASSLAGGNQPQHF.

Remarks on this clone: The same CDR3 can be traced to other DNA sequences in this sample. The chain couples TRBV12-3 or TRBV12-4 to TRBJ2-5; no clear D gene. The CDR3 totals 11 residues. Between the trimmed V and J ends, which lost 3 bases and 4 bases, there was a span of 3 bases. The CDR3 loop reads CASSFGETQYF. CDR3 sequence (DNA): TGTGCCAGCAGTTTCGGAGAGACCCAGTACTTC.

The J gene is TRBJ1-2, the V gene TRBV29-1; no reliable D call. Looked up from germline, CDR1 is SQVTM and CDR2 is ANQGSEA. The CDR3 is made up of 12 amino acids. Trimming left V 7 bases short and J 0 bases short, with 9 bases between. This CDR3 is CSGMDPNYGYTF. The CDR3 nucleotides read TGCAGCGGCATGGACCCTAACTATGGCTACACCTTC.

This chain connects TRBV4-3 to TRBJ1-1; D is ambiguous. The CDR3 is made up of 14 amino acids. Germline assignment: CDR1 LGHNA and CDR2 YSLEER. V lost 3 bases to trimming and J lost 2 bases, with 10 bases between them. For the CDR3, the DNA is TGCGCCAGCAGCCAGACTTTACCTAACACTGAAGCTTTCTTT. This codes for CASSQTLPNTEAFF.

The chain's CDR3 is CASSRRQVGWSNQPQHF. For the CDR3, the DNA is TGTGCCAGCAGTCGAAGACAAGTCGGGTGGAGCAATCAGCCCCAGCATTTT. This chain links TRBV6-6 with TRBJ1-5; D call uncertain. Germline-derived CDR1 and CDR2 are MNHNY and SVGAGI (reference sequence). The CDR3 is made up of 17 amino acids. Trimming left V 5 bases short and J 1 base short, with 18 bases between.

V gene TRBV18 combines with J gene TRBJ2-5; 7 bases are shared with TRBD1. The germline CDR1 and CDR2 sequences are KGHSH and LQKENI. The V segment lost 0 bases and the J segment 4 bases; nucleotides outside the gene matches: 8. This CDR3 has 16 amino acids. CDR3 residues: CASSPPKDRRGETQYF. As DNA, the CDR3 is TGTGCCAGCTCACCACCCAAGGACAGGAGAGGAGAGACCCAGTACTTC. Full variable domain (rest looked up from reference TRBV18 and TRBJ2-5): NAGVMQNPRHLVRRRGQEARLRCSPMKGHSHVYWYRQLPEEGLKFMVYLQKENIIDESGMPKERFSAEFPKEGPSILRIQQVVRGDSAAYFCASSPPKDRRGETQYFGPGTRLLVL.

This clone appeared many times. The gene calls are TRBV11-2 and TRBJ2-1, with a weak D call TRBD2 (7 bases). The V end was cut by 5 bases, the J end by 10 bases, with 21 bases between. Per germline, CDR1 SGHAT and CDR2 FQNNGV. The CDR3 length is 15 residues. The CDR3 is CASSPQGGLPREQFF. The CDR3 nucleotides read TGTGCCAGCAGCCCGCAAGGGGGACTACCACGAGAGCAGTTCTTC. Together with reference TRBV11-2 and TRBJ2-1, the CDR3 gives the full variable domain: EAGVAQSPRYKIIEKRQSVAFWCNPISGHATLYWYQQILGQGPKLLIQFQNNGVVDDSQLPKDRFSAERLKGVDSTLKIQPAKLEDSAVYLCASSPQGGLPREQFFGPGTRLTVL.

The chain couples TRBV5-1 to TRBJ1-2; no clear D. From germline, CDR1 is SGHRS and CDR2 YFSETQ. This CDR3 region has 17 residues. Deletions cut 4 bases from V and 3 bases from J, with 22 bases between. The DNA of the CDR3 is TGCGCCAGCAGCGAGCAAGGCTCGACCTACTTGGACTATGGCTACACCTTC. This codes for CASSEQGSTYLDYGYTF.

The chain uses TRBV5-1 and TRBJ2-3; perhaps TRBD2 as D (5 bases). CDR3 length equals 16 residues. V was shortened by 6 bases and J by 3 bases, with 20 bases between the two germline ends. Germline V gene sequence: CDR1 SGHRS, CDR2 YFSETQ. The CDR3 loop reads CASTEDGGPPTDTQYF. The CDR3 region has the DNA TGCGCCAGCACCGAGGACGGAGGCCCGCCTACAGATACGCAGTATTTT. Full variable domain (remainder filled in from reference TRBV5-1 and TRBJ2-3): KAGVTQTPRYLIKTRGQQVTLSCSPISGHRSVSWYQQTPGQGLQFLFEYFSETQRNKGNFPGRFSGRQFSNSRSEMNVSTLELGDSALYLCASTEDGGPPTDTQYFGPGTRLTVL.

The chain combines TRBV19 with TRBJ1-5; D perhaps matches TRBD1 (6 bases). The ends were cut back, 9 bases at V and 0 bases at J, with 12 bases in the middle. The CDR3 covers 14 residues. Germline V lookup: CDR1 LNHDA, CDR2 SQIVND (reference sequence). The CDR3 region is CASPTGNSNQPQHF. The CDR3 nucleotides are TGTGCCAGCCCTACAGGGAATAGCAATCAGCCCCAGCATTTT.